The present TCR beta chain was sequenced within a study of cytomegalovirus exposure and HLA in healthy donors. Study-wide background: One earlier analysis, a look at 150 million to 200 million T cells, found about 100 million unique TCR beta sequences.

A remark on this clone: Its antigen is not identified.

Trimming cost V 0 bases and J 0 bases, with 9 bases left between them. CDR3 length: 15 residues. CDR1 and CDR2 from the germline V gene are SGHRS and YFSETQ. PCR amplification relied on 60 Vbeta primers (plus 13 Jbeta primers). TCRdb keeps only in-frame clones here, not all; method: immunoSEQ multiplex PCR. The sample shows 170,000 or so clones, around 80% of them seen only once. Study findings and constraints: Among the sequence variants, a highly shared cluster was likely an artifact of sequencing. In a later analysis, the majority of CMV-associated beta chains seemingly showed HLA restriction. What TCR beta sequences reportedly achieved was accurate prediction of HLA-A and HLA-B alleles in most subjects.

The TCR originated in a man aged 25-45 years in good health and CMV-seropositive. The V and J genes are TRBV5-1 and TRBJ1-2; maybe TRBD1 (5 bases). The sequenced material came from PBMCs. The CDR3 sequence is CASSLEAGPNYGYTF. The CDR3 DNA sequence: TGCGCCAGCAGCTTGGAAGCAGGGCCTAACTATGGCTACACCTTC.